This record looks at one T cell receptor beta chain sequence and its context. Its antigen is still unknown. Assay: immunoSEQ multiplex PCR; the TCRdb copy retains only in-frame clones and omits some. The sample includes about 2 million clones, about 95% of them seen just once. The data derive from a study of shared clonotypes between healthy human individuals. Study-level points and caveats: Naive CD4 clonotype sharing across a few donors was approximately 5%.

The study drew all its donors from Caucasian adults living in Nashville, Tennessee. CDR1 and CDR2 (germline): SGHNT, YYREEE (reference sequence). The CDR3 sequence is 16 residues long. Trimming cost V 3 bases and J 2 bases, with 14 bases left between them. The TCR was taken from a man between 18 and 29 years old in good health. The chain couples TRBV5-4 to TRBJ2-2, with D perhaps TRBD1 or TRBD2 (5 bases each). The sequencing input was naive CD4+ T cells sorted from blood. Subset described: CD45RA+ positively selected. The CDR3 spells CASSSPGTENTGELFF. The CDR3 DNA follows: TGTGCCAGCAGCTCCCCCGGGACGGAAAACACCGGGGAGCTGTTTTTT.